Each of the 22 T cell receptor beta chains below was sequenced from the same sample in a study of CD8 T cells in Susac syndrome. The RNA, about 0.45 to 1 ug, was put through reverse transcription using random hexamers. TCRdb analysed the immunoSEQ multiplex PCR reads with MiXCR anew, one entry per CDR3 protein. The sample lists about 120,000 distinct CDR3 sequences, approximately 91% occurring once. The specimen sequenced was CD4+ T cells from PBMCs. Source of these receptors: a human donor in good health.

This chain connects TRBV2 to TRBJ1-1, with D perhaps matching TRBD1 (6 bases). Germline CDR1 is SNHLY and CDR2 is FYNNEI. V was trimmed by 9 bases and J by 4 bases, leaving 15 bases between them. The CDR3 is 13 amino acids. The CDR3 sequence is CASDGGGGTEAFF. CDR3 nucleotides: TGTGCCAGTGACGGGGGCGGTGGCACTGAAGCTTTCTTT.

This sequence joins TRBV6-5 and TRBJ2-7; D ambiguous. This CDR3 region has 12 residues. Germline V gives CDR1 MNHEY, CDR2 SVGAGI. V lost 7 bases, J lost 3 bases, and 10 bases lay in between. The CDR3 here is CASTSRNYEQYF. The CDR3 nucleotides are TGTGCCAGCACTTCACGGAACTACGAGCAGTACTTC.

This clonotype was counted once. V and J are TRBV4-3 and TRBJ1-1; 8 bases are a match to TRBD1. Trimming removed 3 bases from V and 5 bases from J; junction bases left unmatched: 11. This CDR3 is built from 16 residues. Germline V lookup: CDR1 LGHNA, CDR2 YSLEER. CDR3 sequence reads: CASSQETGQGWTEAFF. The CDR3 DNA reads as TGCGCCAGCAGCCAGGAAACCGGACAGGGATGGACTGAAGCTTTCTTT.

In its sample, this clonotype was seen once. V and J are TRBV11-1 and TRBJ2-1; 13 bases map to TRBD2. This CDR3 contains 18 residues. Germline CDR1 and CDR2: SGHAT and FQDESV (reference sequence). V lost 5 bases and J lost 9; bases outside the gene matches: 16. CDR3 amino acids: CASSHPRTSGSTTGEQFF. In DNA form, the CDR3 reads TGTGCCAGCAGCCACCCTCGGACTAGCGGGAGTACCACCGGTGAGCAGTTCTTC. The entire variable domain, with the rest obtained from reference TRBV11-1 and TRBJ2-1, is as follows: EAEVAQSPRYKITEKSQAVAFWCDPISGHATLYWYRQILGQGPELLVQFQDESVVDDSQLPKDRFSAERLKGVDSTLKIQPAELGDSAMYLCASSHPRTSGSTTGEQFFGPGTRLTVL.

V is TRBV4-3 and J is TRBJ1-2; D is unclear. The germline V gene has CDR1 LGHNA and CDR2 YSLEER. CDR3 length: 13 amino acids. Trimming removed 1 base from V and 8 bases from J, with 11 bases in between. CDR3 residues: CASSQGGFGGYTF. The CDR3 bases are TGCGCCAGCAGCCAAGGAGGTTTCGGCGGCTACACCTTC.

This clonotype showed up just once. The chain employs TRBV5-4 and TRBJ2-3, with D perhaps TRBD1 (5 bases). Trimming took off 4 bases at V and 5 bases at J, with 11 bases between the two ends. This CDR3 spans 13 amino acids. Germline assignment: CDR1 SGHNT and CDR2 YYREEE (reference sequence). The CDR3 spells CASSLWGGDTQYF. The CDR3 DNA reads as TGTGCCAGCAGCCTCTGGGGCGGAGATACGCAGTATTTT.

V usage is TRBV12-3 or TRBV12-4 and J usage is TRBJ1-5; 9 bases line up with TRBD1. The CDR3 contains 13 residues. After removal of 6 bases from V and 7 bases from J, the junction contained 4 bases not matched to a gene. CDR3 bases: TGTGCCAGCAGCCGACAGGGGGACCAGCCCCAGCATTTT. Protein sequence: CASSRQGDQPQHF.

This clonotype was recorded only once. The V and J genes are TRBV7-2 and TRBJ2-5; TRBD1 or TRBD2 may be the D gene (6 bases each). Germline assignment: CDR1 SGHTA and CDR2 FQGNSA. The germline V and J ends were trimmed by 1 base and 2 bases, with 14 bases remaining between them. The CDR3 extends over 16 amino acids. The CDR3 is CASSLGTRGLQETQYF. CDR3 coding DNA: TGTGCCAGCAGCTTAGGTACTCGGGGGCTTCAAGAGACCCAGTACTTC.

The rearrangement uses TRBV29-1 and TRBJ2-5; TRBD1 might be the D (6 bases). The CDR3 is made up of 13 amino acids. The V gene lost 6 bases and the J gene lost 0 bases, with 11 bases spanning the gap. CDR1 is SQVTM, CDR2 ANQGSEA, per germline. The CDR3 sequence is CSVTDRYQETQYF. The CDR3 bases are TGCAGCGTCACCGACAGGTACCAAGAGACCCAGTACTTC. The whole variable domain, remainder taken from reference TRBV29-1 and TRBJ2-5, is SAVISQKPSRDICQRGTSLTIQCQVDSQVTMMFWYRQQPGQSLTLIATANQGSEATYESGFVIDKFPISRPNLTFSTLTVSNMSPEDSSIYLCSVTDRYQETQYFGPGTRLLVL.

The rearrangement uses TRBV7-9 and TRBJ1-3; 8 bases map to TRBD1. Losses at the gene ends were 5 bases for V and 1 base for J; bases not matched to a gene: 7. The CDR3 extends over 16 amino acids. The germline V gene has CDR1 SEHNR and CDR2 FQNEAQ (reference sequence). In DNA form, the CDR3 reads TGTGCCAGCAGCCACGAGCAGGGGGCTTCTGGAAACACCATATATTTT. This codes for CASSHEQGASGNTIYF.

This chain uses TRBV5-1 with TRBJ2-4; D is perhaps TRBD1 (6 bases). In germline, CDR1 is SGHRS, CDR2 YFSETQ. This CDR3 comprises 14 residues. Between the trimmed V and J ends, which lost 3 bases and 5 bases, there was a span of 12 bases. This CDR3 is CASSYSTGQNIQYF. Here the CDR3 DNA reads TGCGCCAGCAGCTACTCGACAGGTCAAAACATTCAGTACTTC.

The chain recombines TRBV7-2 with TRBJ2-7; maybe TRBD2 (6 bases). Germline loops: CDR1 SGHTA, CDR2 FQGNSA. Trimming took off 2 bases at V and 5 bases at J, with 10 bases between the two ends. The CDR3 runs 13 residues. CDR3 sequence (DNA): TGTGCCAGCAGCTTACAGGGAGGAGACGAGCAGTACTTC. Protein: CASSLQGGDEQYF.

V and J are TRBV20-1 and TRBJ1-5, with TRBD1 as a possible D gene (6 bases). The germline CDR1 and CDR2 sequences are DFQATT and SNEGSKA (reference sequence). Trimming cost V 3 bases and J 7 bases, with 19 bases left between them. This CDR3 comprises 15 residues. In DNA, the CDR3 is TGCAGTGCTAGGCCCCAACAGGGCATTGGGCAGCCCCAGCATTTT. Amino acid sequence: CSARPQQGIGQPQHF.

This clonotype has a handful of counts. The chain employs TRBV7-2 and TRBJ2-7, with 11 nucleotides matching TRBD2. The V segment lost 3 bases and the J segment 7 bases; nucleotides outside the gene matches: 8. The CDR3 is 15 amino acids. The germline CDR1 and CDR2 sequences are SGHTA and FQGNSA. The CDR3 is CASSFGGLAGREQYF. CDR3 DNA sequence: TGTGCCAGCAGCTTCGGAGGACTAGCGGGTAGAGAGCAGTACTTC.

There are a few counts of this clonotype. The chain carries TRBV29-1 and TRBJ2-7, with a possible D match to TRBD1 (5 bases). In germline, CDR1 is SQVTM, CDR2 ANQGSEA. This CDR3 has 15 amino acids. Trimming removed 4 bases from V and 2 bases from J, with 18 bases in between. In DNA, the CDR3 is TGCAGCGTTGCAGGGCCCCAGAATCCTCCCTACGAGCAGTACTTC. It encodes CSVAGPQNPPYEQYF.

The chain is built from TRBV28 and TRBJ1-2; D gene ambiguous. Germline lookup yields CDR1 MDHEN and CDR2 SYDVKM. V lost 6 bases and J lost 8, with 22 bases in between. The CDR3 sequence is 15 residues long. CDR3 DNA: TGTGCCAGCAGGGCTCCCCGCAGGCCGGGTGAAGGCTACACCTTC. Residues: CASRAPRRPGEGYTF.

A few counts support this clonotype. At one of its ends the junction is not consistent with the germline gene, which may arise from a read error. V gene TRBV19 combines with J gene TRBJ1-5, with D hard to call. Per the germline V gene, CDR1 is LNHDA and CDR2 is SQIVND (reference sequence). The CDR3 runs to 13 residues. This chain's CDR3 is CASLGIWNQPQLF. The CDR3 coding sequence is TGTGCCAGTTTGGGGATCTGGAATCAGCCCCAGCTTTTT.

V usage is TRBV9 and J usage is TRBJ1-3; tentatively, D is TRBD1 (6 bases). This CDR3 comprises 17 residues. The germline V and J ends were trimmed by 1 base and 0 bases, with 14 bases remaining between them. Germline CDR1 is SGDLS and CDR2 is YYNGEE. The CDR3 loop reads CASSVNPRGVSGNTIYF. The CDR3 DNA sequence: TGTGCCAGCAGCGTAAACCCCAGGGGCGTCTCTGGAAACACCATATATTTT. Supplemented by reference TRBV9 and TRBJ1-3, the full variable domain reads DSGVTQTPKHLITATGQRVTLRCSPRSGDLSVYWYQQSLDQGLQFLIQYYNGEERAKGNILERFSAQQFPDLHSELNLSSLELGDSALYFCASSVNPRGVSGNTIYFGEGSWLTVV.

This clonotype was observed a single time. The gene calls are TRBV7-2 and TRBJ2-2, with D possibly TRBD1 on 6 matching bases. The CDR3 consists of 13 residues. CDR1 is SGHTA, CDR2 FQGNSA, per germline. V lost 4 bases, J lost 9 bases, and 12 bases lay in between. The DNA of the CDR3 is TGTGCCAGCAGCTCCATACAGGGACGGGAGCTGTTTTTT. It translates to CASSSIQGRELFF.

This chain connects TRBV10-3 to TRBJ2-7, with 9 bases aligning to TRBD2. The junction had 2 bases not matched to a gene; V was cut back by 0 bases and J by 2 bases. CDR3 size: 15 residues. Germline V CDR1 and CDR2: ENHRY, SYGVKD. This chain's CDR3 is CAISESSGGPYEQYF. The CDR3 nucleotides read TGTGCCATCAGTGAGTCAAGCGGGGGGCCCTACGAGCAGTACTTC.

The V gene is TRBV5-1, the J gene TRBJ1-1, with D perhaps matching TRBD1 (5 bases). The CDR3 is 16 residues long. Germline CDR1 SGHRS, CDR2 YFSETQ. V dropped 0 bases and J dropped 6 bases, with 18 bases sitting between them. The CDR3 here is CASSLEFTGGSAEAFF. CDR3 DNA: TGCGCCAGCAGCTTGGAATTTACGGGGGGGTCCGCTGAAGCTTTCTTT. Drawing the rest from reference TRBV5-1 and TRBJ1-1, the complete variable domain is KAGVTQTPRYLIKTRGQQVTLSCSPISGHRSVSWYQQTPGQGLQFLFEYFSETQRNKGNFPGRFSGRQFSNSRSEMNVSTLELGDSALYLCASSLEFTGGSAEAFFGQGTRLTVV.

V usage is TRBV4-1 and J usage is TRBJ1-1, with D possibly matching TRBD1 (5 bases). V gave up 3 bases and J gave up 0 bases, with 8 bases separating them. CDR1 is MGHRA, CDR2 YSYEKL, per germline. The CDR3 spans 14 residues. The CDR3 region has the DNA TGCGCCAGCAGCCATTTGACAGTGAACACTGAAGCTTTCTTT. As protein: CASSHLTVNTEAFF.